A single TCR beta chain is shown here with its context. What it binds is unknown. The primer mix had 60 Vbeta and 13 Jbeta primers. The method was immunoSEQ multiplex PCR; TCRdb's version includes in-frame clones alone and lacks a portion of them. The data show 150,000 to 200,000 clones, around four fifths seen once. This sample is part of a study of cytomegalovirus exposure and HLA in healthy donors. General observations from the study: Whilst most TCR sequences proved rare, a subset of public TCRs occurred across many donors. A later analysis found common viral pathogens apparently linked to several of the most significant clusters.

In germline, CDR1 is MNHEY, CDR2 SMNVEV (reference sequence). This CDR3 has 14 amino acids. Source material: PBMCs. The receptor was derived from a man aged 18 to 29 in good health and CMV-seropositive. The chain employs TRBV27 and TRBJ2-5; tentatively, D is TRBD2 (6 bases). The DNA end is more similar to TRBJ2-7, so the J call may be wrong. In nucleotides, the CDR3 is TGTGCCAGCAGTTTAGGGGGGAATCCCTACGAGCAGTACTTC. Amino acid sequence: CASSLGGNPYEQYF.